The 26 T cell receptor beta chains reported below all come from one sample, sequenced in a study of T cell responses to AZD1222 COVID-19 vaccine. The repertoire was sequenced with immunoSEQ multiplex PCR; TCRdb's copy has only in-frame clones and lacks some. This table has 100,000 to 130,000 clones, roughly 90% appearing once. The specimen comprised peripheral blood, sampled 28 days after the second AZD1222 dose. The receptor source for this set is an adult who received the AZD1222 COVID-19 vaccine.

This rearrangement joins TRBV30 to TRBJ1-2; unclear D gene. V was pared by 0 bases and J by 13 bases, with 12 bases between. Germline CDR1 is GTSNPN and CDR2 is SVGIG (reference sequence). This CDR3 spans 11 amino acids. The CDR3 coding sequence is TGTGCCTGGAGTGTTGGACGTGCGGGCACCTTC. Its translation is CAWSVGRAGTF.

This chain connects TRBV6-2 or TRBV6-3 to TRBJ2-1, with D unclear. The CDR3 is 13 residues long. Germline assignment: CDR1 MNHEY and CDR2 SVGEGT. V lost 4 bases, J lost 10 bases, and 14 bases lay in between. The CDR3 reads CASSFLIIGEQFF. DNA of the CDR3: TGTGCCAGCAGTTTTCTAATTATCGGGGAGCAGTTCTTC.

The V and J genes are TRBV9 and TRBJ1-3, with TRBD1 matching over 7 bases. Germline loops: CDR1 SGDLS, CDR2 YYNGEE. V lost 1 base to trimming and J lost 2 bases; unmatched junction nucleotides: 6. CDR3 size: 16 residues. The CDR3 DNA reads as TGTGCCAGCAGCGTAAGCACAGGGGAGCCTGGAAACACCATATATTTT. Amino acid sequence: CASSVSTGEPGNTIYF. The full variable domain, with the rest looked up from reference TRBV9 and TRBJ1-3, is DSGVTQTPKHLITATGQRVTLRCSPRSGDLSVYWYQQSLDQGLQFLIQYYNGEERAKGNILERFSAQQFPDLHSELNLSSLELGDSALYFCASSVSTGEPGNTIYFGEGSWLTVV.

The genes are TRBV10-3 and TRBJ1-1; a weak D match, TRBD1 (6 bases). CDR3 length equals 13 residues. Germline V gives CDR1 ENHRY, CDR2 SYGVKD. Trimming removed 11 bases at V and 1 base at J, with 14 bases between. CDR3 nucleotides: TGTGCCGCATCACAGGGCCCGAACACTGAAGCTTTCTTT. Its protein product is CAASQGPNTEAFF.

The chain combines TRBV24-1 with TRBJ1-5, with TRBD1 matching over 7 bases. From germline, CDR1 is KGHDR and CDR2 SFDVKD. The CDR3 runs 12 residues. J lost 5 bases, V lost 10 bases, and 4 bases had no gene match. CDR3 protein: CATWDSHQPQHF. DNA of the CDR3: TGTGCCACTTGGGACAGCCATCAGCCCCAGCATTTT.

The gene calls are TRBV6-5 and TRBJ2-7, with a tentative D call TRBD1 (6 bases). Germline V CDR1 and CDR2: MNHEY, SVGAGI. This CDR3 is built from 16 residues. Between the trimmed V and J ends, which lost 4 bases and 4 bases, there was a span of 20 bases. This chain's CDR3 is CASSSLGTQSTYEQYF. Written as DNA, the CDR3 is TGTGCCAGCAGTTCGCTTGGGACACAATCAACTTACGAGCAGTACTTC.

The rearrangement links TRBV4-3 to TRBJ1-2; no definite D call. The V and J ends lost 2 bases and 4 bases respectively, with 17 bases between them. This CDR3 region has 16 residues. CDR1 is LGHNA and CDR2 is YSLEER in the germline V gene. The DNA for the CDR3 is TGCGCCAGCAGCCAATCCCCAGGCGAAGTATCCTATGGCTACACCTTC. Residues: CASSQSPGEVSYGYTF.

The rearrangement joins TRBV29-1 to TRBJ1-5, with TRBD1 as a possible D gene (6 bases). Germline CDR1 and CDR2: SQVTM and ANQGSEA. The CDR3 runs 13 residues. The V and J ends lost 6 bases and 5 bases respectively, with 14 bases between them. Here the CDR3 DNA reads TGCAGCGTCGGTTACAGGGTGGATCAGCCCCAGCATTTT. This sequence encodes CSVGYRVDQPQHF.

The rearrangement joins TRBV19 to TRBJ2-7; perhaps D is TRBD1 or TRBD2 (5 bases each). V dropped 10 bases and J dropped 3 bases, with 10 bases sitting between them. The CDR3 has 11 residues. Looked up from germline, CDR1 is LNHDA and CDR2 is SQIVND (reference sequence). This CDR3 is CATRDGYEQYF. In DNA form, the CDR3 reads TGTGCCACCCGGGACGGCTACGAGCAGTACTTC.

The chain has TRBV3-1 (or the pseudogene TRBV3-2) and TRBJ1-4, with 8 positions matching TRBD1. The trim removed 0 bases at V and 8 bases at J, leaving 8 bases unmatched. Germline-derived CDR1 and CDR2 are LGHDT and YNNKEL (reference sequence). CDR3 size: 16 residues. CDR3 coding DNA: TGTGCCAGCAGCCAAGATGCAGGGGGCGCAGTAGAAAAACTGTTTTTT. This codes for CASSQDAGGAVEKLFF.

The V gene is TRBV20-1, the J gene TRBJ2-5; D gene unclear. Germline V gene lookup returns CDR1 DFQATT and CDR2 SNEGSKA (reference sequence). With 3 bases removed from V and 9 bases from J, the gap between germline ends came to 8 bases. This CDR3 has 10 residues. CDR3 protein: CSASSDAQYF. For the CDR3, the DNA is TGCAGTGCTAGTTCGGACGCCCAGTACTTC.

The chain has TRBV5-1 and TRBJ2-5; 7 nucleotides align to TRBD1. Germline loops: CDR1 SGHRS, CDR2 YFSETQ. CDR3 length equals 15 residues. With V trimmed by 0 bases and J by 2 bases, 4 bases remained unmatched. The CDR3 here is CASSLEGQLQETQYF. The CDR3 DNA sequence: TGCGCCAGCAGCTTGGAGGGACAGTTACAAGAGACCCAGTACTTC.

The chain has TRBV15 and TRBJ2-6; the D gene is possibly TRBD1 (6 bases). With 1 base removed from V and 4 bases from J, the gap between germline ends came to 8 bases. Germline V gene lookup returns CDR1 LNHNV and CDR2 YYDKDF (reference sequence). The CDR3 covers 15 residues. The chain's CDR3 is CATSRAGAGANVLTF. In DNA form, the CDR3 reads TGTGCCACCAGCAGAGCAGGGGCCGGGGCCAACGTCCTGACTTTC.

This clone was picked up one time. This chain connects TRBV18 to TRBJ1-3, with D hard to call. Trimming left V 2 bases short and J 4 bases short, with 15 bases between. The CDR3 length is 16 residues. Per the germline V gene, CDR1 is KGHSH and CDR2 is LQKENI. CDR3 nucleotide sequence: TGTGCCAGCTCACCAAATAGTGATGGTCCCGGAAACACCATATATTTT. It specifies CASSPNSDGPGNTIYF. The full variable domain, rest sourced from reference TRBV18 and TRBJ1-3, is NAGVMQNPRHLVRRRGQEARLRCSPMKGHSHVYWYRQLPEEGLKFMVYLQKENIIDESGMPKERFSAEFPKEGPSILRIQQVVRGDSAAYFCASSPNSDGPGNTIYFGEGSWLTVV.

The chain has TRBV6-5 and TRBJ2-7; TRBD1 matches 9 bases. J lost 4 bases, V lost 2 bases, and 3 bases had no gene match. This CDR3 is built from 14 residues. CDR1 and CDR2 from the germline V gene are MNHEY and SVGAGI. The CDR3 DNA reads as TGTGCCAGCAGTTACCGACAGGGGGGATACGAGCAGTACTTC. Translated: CASSYRQGGYEQYF.

This chain links TRBV19 with TRBJ1-2, with D possibly matching TRBD1 (6 bases). CDR3 size: 14 residues. The V and J ends lost 8 bases and 7 bases respectively, with 20 bases between them. Germline values: CDR1 LNHDA, CDR2 SQIVND (reference sequence). The CDR3 sequence is CASHLSGTLSGYTF. The CDR3 nucleotides are TGTGCCAGTCACCTTTCCGGGACACTCTCTGGCTACACCTTC. The variable domain in full, with the rest retrieved from reference TRBV19 and TRBJ1-2, is DGGITQSPKYLFRKEGQNVTLSCEQNLNHDAMYWYRQDPGQGLRLIYYSQIVNDFQKGDIAEGYSVSREKKESFPLTVTSAQKNPTAFYLCASHLSGTLSGYTFGSGTRLTVV.

This chain joins TRBV19 and TRBJ1-1; TRBD1 is a possible D gene (5 bases). CDR3 length equals 12 residues. Germline V gene lookup returns CDR1 LNHDA and CDR2 SQIVND (reference sequence). V was cut by 1 base and J by 10 bases, with 10 bases left in between. CDR3 protein: CASSIGGGAAFF. For the CDR3, the DNA is TGTGCCAGTAGTATAGGAGGAGGGGCAGCTTTCTTT.

CDR3 sequence (DNA): TGTGCCAGCACCGAGACAGGGGGCCTCAATCAGCCCCAGCATTTT. Translated, it gives CASTETGGLNQPQHF. V is TRBV21-1 and J is TRBJ1-5; the D call TRBD1 from the table was never checked on the DNA. TRBV21-1 is tagged as a pseudogene. CDR3 length: 15 amino acids.

The gene calls are TRBV19 and TRBJ2-7; no definite D call. V lost 1 base to trimming and J lost 0 bases, with 7 bases between them. Germline assignment: CDR1 LNHDA and CDR2 SQIVND (reference sequence). There are 14 residues in the CDR3. This CDR3 reads CASSIAHGSYEQYF. DNA for the CDR3: TGTGCCAGTAGTATAGCCCACGGCTCCTACGAGCAGTACTTC.

The J gene is TRBJ1-1, the V gene TRBV27; tentatively, D is TRBD1 (5 bases). Germline lookup yields CDR1 MNHEY and CDR2 SMNVEV (reference sequence). V dropped 9 bases and J dropped 8 bases, with 22 bases sitting between them. The CDR3 contains 14 residues. The CDR3 protein is CASSTHGTAEEAFF. CDR3 coding DNA: TGTGCCAGTTCTACTCACGGGACGGCCGAAGAAGCTTTCTTT.

The chain combines TRBV19 with TRBJ1-5; 7 bases align to TRBD1. CDR1 LNHDA and CDR2 SQIVND come from the germline V gene (reference sequence). There are 14 residues in the CDR3. Trimming took 3 bases from V and 3 from J; bases not matched to a gene: 2. The CDR3: CASSMGQLNQPQHF. The CDR3 coding sequence is TGTGCCAGTAGTATGGGACAGCTCAATCAGCCCCAGCATTTT.

This chain connects TRBV6-4 to TRBJ2-3; D perhaps matches TRBD2 (5 bases). The germline V and J ends were trimmed by 0 bases and 3 bases, with 7 bases remaining between them. Germline V lookup: CDR1 MRHNA, CDR2 SNTAGT. CDR3 size: 14 residues. CDR3 sequence reads: CASSDSGGTDTQYF. In DNA, the CDR3 is TGTGCCAGCAGTGACTCTGGCGGGACAGATACGCAGTATTTT.

The chain uses TRBV15 and TRBJ1-5; 11 nucleotides agree with TRBD1. The CDR3 runs to 16 residues. CDR1 and CDR2 from the germline V gene are LNHNV and YYDKDF (reference sequence). With 3 bases clipped from V and 2 bases from J, the junction kept 3 bases outside the gene matches. CDR3 sequence (DNA): TGTGCCACCAGCAGCGGACAGGGGGCAGGCAATCAGCCCCAGCATTTT. It is translated as CATSSGQGAGNQPQHF.

V and J are TRBV5-5 and TRBJ1-5, with D maybe TRBD1 (5 bases). V was trimmed by 4 bases and J by 2 bases, leaving 19 bases between them. Germline lookup yields CDR1 SGHKS and CDR2 YYEKEE (reference sequence). CDR3 length equals 17 residues. CDR3 nucleotide sequence: TGTGCCAGCAGCCAGGGTTTTGATGGGTATCGCAATCAGCCCCAGCATTTT. The encoded protein is CASSQGFDGYRNQPQHF.

This clone has only one observation. V and J are TRBV12-3 or TRBV12-4 and TRBJ1-2; no clear D. V dropped 2 bases and J dropped 2 bases, with 6 bases sitting between them. CDR3 length: 13 amino acids. The CDR3 sequence: CASSLRRNYGYTF. DNA of the CDR3: TGTGCCAGCAGTTTAAGGCGCAACTATGGCTACACCTTC.

The chain recombines TRBV5-4 with TRBJ2-3; a possible D gene is TRBD2 (6 bases). This CDR3 has 14 residues. V was cut by 3 bases and J by 5 bases, with 13 bases left in between. The germline V gene has CDR1 SGHNT and CDR2 YYREEE (reference sequence). CDR3 residues: CASSSIREEDTQYF. The DNA for the CDR3 is TGTGCCAGCAGCTCGATAAGGGAGGAAGATACGCAGTATTTT.